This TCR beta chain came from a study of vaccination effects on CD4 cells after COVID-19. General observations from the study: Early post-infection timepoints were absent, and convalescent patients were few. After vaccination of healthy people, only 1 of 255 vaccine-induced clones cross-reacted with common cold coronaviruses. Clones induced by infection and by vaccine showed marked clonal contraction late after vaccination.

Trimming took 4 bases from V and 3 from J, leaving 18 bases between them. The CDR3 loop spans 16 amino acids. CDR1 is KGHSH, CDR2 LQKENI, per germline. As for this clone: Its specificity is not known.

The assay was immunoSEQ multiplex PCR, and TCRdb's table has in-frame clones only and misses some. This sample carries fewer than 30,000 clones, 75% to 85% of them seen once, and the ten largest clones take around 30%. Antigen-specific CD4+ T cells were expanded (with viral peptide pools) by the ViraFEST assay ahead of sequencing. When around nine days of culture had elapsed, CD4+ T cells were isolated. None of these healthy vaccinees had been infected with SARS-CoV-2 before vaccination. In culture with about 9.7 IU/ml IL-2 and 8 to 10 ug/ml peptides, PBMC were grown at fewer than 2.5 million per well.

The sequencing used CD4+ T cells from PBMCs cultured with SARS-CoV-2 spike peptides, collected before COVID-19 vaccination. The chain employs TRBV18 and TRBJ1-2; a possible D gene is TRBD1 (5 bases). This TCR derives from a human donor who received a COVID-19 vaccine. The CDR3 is CASSLGRGFGDYGYTF. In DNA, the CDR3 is TGTGCCAGCTCACTAGGTCGGGGGTTCGGTGACTATGGCTACACCTTC.